This TCR beta chain was recorded in a study of T cells after somatic rescue of genetic block. From germline, CDR1 is MNHEY and CDR2 SMNVEV (reference sequence). CDR3 size: 13 residues. V lost 1 base and J lost 8, with 11 bases in between. In its sample, this clone was seen once. Produced via immunoSEQ multiplex PCR; TCRdb's table is partial and in-frame only. The sample records 70,000 to 95,000 clones, 90% being singletons. This chain connects TRBV27 to TRBJ1-1, with D perhaps matching TRBD1 (5 bases). Specimen: peripheral blood mononuclear cells (PBMCs). The clonotype originates from a woman aged 18-29 years. DNA of the CDR3: TGTGCCAGCAGTTTATTAACAGGTTCCGAAGCTTTCTTT. Translating gives CASSLLTGSEAFF.